This T cell receptor (beta chain) was documented in a study of chemoradiotherapy in HPV16-positive cancers. Findings of the study overall: During treatment, candidate HPV-specific clones and E7-related motifs expanded in tumor. Functional assays defining HPV-specific T cells used only a couple of HPV16-positive patients. In HPV16-positive patients, HPV-responsive T-cell expansion tracked better recurrence-free survival.

Method: immunoSEQ multiplex PCR; TCRdb's copy keeps in-frame clones and lacks some. Of about 9,200 clones listed, over 65% were seen once; the top ten hold roughly 10%. Samples were taken several times over chemoradiotherapy. In the case of this clone: Its specificity is not known.

This CDR3 spans 14 amino acids. Germline CDR1 is SGHTA and CDR2 is FQGNSA. Trimming cost V 5 bases and J 2 bases, with 10 bases left between them. This sample was obtained from a patient who underwent chemoradiotherapy. The chain has TRBV7-2 and TRBJ1-3, with D unclear. The clonotype was recovered from a human donor with HPV-associated anogenital cancer. In DNA form, the CDR3 reads TGTGCCAGCAGCCCTACGACGGCTGGAAACACCATATATTTT. Its protein is CASSPTTAGNTIYF.